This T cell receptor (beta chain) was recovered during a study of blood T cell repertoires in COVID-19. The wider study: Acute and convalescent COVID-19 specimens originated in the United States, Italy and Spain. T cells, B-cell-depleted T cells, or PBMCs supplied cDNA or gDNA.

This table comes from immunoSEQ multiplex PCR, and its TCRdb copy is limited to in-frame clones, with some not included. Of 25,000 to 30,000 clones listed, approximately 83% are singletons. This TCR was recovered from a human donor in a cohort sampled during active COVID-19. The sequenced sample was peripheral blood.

Here the CDR3 reads CASSLRGLAGPYNEQFF. The CDR3 region has the DNA TGTGCCAGCAGCTTAAGGGGACTAGCGGGGCCCTACAATGAGCAGTTCTTC. The rearrangement joins TRBV7-3 to TRBJ2-1; 13 bases match TRBD2. The CDR3 is 17 amino acids. V lost 1 base and J lost 2; bases outside the gene matches: 2. Germline V CDR1 and CDR2: SGHTA, FQGTGA.